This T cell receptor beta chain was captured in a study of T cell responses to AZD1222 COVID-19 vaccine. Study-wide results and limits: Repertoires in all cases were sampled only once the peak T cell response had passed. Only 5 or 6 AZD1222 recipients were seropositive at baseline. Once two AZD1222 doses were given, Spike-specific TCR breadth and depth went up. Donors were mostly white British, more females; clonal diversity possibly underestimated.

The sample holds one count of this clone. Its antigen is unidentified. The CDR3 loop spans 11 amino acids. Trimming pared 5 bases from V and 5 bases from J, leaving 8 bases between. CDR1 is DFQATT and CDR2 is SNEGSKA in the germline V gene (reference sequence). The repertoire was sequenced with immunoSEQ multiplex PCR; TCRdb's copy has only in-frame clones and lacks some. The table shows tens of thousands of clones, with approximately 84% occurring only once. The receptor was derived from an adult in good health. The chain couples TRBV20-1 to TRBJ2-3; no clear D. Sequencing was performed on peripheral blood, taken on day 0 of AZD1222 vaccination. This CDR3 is CSAPRRDTQYF. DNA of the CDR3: TGCAGTGCTCCCCGGCGAGATACGCAGTATTTT.